This T cell receptor (beta chain) was recorded in a study of CD8 T cells in Susac syndrome. Study observations and caveats: TCR sequencing and HLA analysis covered a relatively small number of individuals.

V was trimmed by 0 bases and J by 0 bases, leaving 8 bases between them. The germline gives CDR1 LGHNA, CDR2 YSLEER. There are 15 residues in the CDR3. The authors carried out high-throughput sequencing of TCR beta. They applied it to CD8+ and CD4+ T cells obtained from blood. Purification of the CD8+ and CD4+ T cells relied on negative isolation, and TEMRA cells underwent FACS enrichment. Random hexamers served to reverse transcribe roughly 0.5 to 1 ug RNA. One entry per CDR3 protein, called by TCRdb with MiXCR from the immunoSEQ multiplex PCR reads. The sample includes 15,000 to 20,000 distinct CDR3 sequences, approximately 96% seen only once; the top ten take around 0.25%. As regards this clonotype: The antigen is undetermined.

The sequence came from a human donor in good health. The sample consisted of CD8+ T cells from PBMCs. The V gene is TRBV4-3, the J gene TRBJ1-1; D ambiguous. In DNA form, the CDR3 reads TGCGCCAGCAGCCAAGATCGGGTGATGAACACTGAAGCTTTCTTT. Its protein product is CASSQDRVMNTEAFF.